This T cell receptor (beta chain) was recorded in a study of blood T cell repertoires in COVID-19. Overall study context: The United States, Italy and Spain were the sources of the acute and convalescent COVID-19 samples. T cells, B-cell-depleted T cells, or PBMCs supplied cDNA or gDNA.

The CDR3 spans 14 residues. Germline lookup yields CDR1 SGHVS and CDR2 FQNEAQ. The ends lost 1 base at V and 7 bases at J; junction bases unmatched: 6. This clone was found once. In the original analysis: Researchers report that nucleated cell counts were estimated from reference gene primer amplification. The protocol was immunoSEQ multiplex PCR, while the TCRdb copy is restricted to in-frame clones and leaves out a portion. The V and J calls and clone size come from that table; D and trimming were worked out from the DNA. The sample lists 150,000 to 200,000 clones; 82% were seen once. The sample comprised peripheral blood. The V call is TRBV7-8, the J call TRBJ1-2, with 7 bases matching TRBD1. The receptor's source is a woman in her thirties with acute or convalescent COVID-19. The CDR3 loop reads CASSLEQGLGGYTF. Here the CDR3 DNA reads TGTGCCAGCAGCTTAGAACAGGGGCTGGGTGGCTACACCTTC.